A selection of T cell receptor beta chains follows, all from one sample in a study of T cells after yellow fever vaccination. TCRdb recomputed calls from the 5' RACE reads with MiXCR, one row per CDR3 protein. Seen here are 500,000 to 650,000 distinct CDR3 sequences, about a sixth observed once, and the top ten hold roughly 17%. Sequencing was performed on PBMCs, taken less than 6 days after the first yellow fever vaccination. Every receptor here comes from a man aged 18-30 years who received the YFV17D yellow fever vaccine. CDR3s leave out the opening cysteine and the closing phenylalanine or tryptophan.

TRBV24-1	ATSDFGTSDSSTDTQY
TRBV7-2	ASSWGTSGTDTQY
TRBV9	ASSVDEYEQF
TRBV9	ASSAEWGLVETQY
TRBV29-1	SVVKGDEQF
TRBV11-2	ASSFSAGGSSPLH
TRBV6-5	ASSLQASNQPQH
TRBV5-5	ASSLAIRGTGELF
TRBV6-5	ASSYVSSTDTQY
TRBV2	ASGKGWDRTEKLF
TRBV12-3/TRBV12-4	ASRKNRDGYYEQY
TRBV19	ASSILGGVGELF
TRBV12-3/TRBV12-4	ASSTQGSTEAF
TRBV12-3/TRBV12-4	ASSLRAGDTDTQY
TRBV4-2	ASSTGGGPNYGYT
TRBV2	ASTGTGGGDTGELF
TRBV3-1	ASSHPQGVGETQY
TRBV7-2	ASSFSGGDSPLH
TRBV5-1	ASSYPRGTGTDTQY
TRBV19	ASSALKTGYSNQPQH
TRBV4-2	ASSQDVKDTQY
TRBV5-1	ASGEGGGTEAF
TRBV6-1	ASSRHPRQPQH
TRBV6-2/TRBV6-3	ASVGGENTEAF
TRBV5-6	ASSLRGSGGHEQF
TRBV6-5	ASSYAPGRGGLGGELF
TRBV6-1	ASSEAPGLGRALH
TRBV24-1	ATSARTGGTQY
TRBV7-6	ASSPGAQNTEAF
TRBV28	ATQGPTNEKLF
TRBV7-2	ASSLVAGLTENTEAF
TRBV6-2/TRBV6-3	ASTEGLVYEQY
TRBV15	ATSREGGTGANVLT
TRBV29-1	SVVAGGTEAF
TRBV20-1	SATPDSPNYGYT
TRBV12-3/TRBV12-4	ASKLAGGNTGELF
TRBV3-1	ATSFLGGGQETQY
TRBV20-1	SARDSGGPLEQY
TRBV6-1	ASSDWEAGSYNEQF
TRBV25-1	ASTRNHEKLF
TRBV5-1	ASSLVPAGGTDTQY
TRBV5-1	ASSWGQIYGYT
TRBV5-6	ASSLRTRSNLGQPQH
TRBV29-1	SVEPRLVNTEAF
TRBV5-1	ASSWGQPGESEQY
TRBV25-1	ASAPTTPPNEQY
TRBV5-1	ASSLARGRFDTQY
TRBV7-2	ASSLAGLAGGDTQY
TRBV7-3	ASSPQGRNTEVF
TRBV12-3/TRBV12-4	ASSFDRERSSNEKLF
TRBV19	ASSMQGTDTQY
TRBV11-1	ASSLALGQGYSNQPQH
TRBV5-1	ASSLASSTNTGELF